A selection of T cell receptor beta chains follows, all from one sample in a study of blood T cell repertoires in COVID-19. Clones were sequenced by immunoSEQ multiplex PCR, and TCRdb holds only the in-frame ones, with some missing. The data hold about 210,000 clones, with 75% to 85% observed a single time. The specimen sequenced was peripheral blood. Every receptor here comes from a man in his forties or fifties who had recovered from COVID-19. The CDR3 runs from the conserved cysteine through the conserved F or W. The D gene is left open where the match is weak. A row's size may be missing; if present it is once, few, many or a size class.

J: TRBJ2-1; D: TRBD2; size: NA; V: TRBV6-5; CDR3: CASSRGLAWLNEQFF; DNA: TGTGCCAGCAGCCGGGGACTAGCCTGGCTAAATGAGCAGTTCTTC
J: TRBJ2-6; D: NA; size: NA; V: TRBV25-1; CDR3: CASRRGSGANVLTF; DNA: TGTGCCAGCAGGAGAGGTTCTGGGGCCAACGTCCTGACTTTC
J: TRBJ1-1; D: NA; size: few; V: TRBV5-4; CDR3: CASSLERARNTEAFF; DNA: TGTGCCAGCAGCTTGGAGCGGGCGCGGAACACTGAAGCTTTCTTT
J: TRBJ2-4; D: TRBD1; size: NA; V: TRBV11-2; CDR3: CASSSRAQGAQNIQYF; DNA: TGTGCCAGCAGCTCCCGAGCCCAGGGGGCGCAAAACATTCAGTACTTC
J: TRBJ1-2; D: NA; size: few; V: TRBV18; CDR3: CASSPPTGANYGYTF; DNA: TGTGCCAGCTCACCACCTACAGGAGCTAACTATGGCTACACCTTC
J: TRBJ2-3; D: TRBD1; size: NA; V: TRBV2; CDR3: CASSFRQGRIDTQYF; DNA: TGTGCCAGCAGTTTCCGACAGGGGAGGATAGATACGCAGTATTTT
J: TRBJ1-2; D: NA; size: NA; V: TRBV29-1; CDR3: CSVDDTGYTF; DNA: TGCAGCGTTGATGACACGGGCTACACCTTC
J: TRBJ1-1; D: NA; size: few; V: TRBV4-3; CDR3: CASSQGPMNTEAFF; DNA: TGCGCCAGCAGCCAAGGGCCGATGAACACTGAAGCTTTCTTT
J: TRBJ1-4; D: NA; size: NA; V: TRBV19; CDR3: CASSSYRAGNEKLFF; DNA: TGTGCCAGTAGTTCCTACAGGGCGGGTAATGAAAAACTGTTTTTT
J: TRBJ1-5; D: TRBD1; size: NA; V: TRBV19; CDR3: CASSIGGVEGARQPQHF; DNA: TGTGCCAGTAGTATAGGAGGAGTGGAGGGGGCCAGGCAGCCCCAGCATTTT
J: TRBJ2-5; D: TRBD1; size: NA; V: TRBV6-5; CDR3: CASSAGTVRETQYF; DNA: TGTGCCAGCAGCGCCGGGACAGTCAGAGAGACCCAGTACTTC
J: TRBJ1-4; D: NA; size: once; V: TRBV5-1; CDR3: CASSSGGEKLFF; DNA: TGCGCCAGCAGCTCGGGAGGTGAAAAACTGTTTTTT
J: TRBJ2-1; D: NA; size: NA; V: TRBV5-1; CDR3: CASSLVTPPHSYNEQFF; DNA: TGCGCCAGCAGCTTGGTCACTCCACCGCACTCCTACAATGAGCAGTTCTTC
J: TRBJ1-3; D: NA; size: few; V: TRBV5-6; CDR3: CASSLVGGASGNTIYF; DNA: TGTGCCAGCAGCTTGGTTGGGGGCGCATCTGGAAACACCATATATTTT
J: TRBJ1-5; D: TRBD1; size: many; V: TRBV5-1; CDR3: CASSPTGSNQPQHF; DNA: TGCGCCAGCAGCCCGACAGGGAGCAATCAGCCCCAGCATTTT
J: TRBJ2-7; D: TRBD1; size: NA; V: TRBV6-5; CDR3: CASSFPRDRVIYEQYF; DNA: TGTGCCAGCAGTTTTCCCCGGGACAGGGTTATCTACGAGCAGTACTTC
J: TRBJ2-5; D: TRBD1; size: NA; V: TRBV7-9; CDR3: CASRSDDRAGETQYF; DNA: TGTGCCAGCAGATCGGATGACAGGGCCGGCGAGACCCAGTACTTC
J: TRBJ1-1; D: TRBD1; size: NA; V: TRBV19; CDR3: CASSKDRVAFF; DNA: TGTGCCAGTAGTAAAGACAGGGTGGCTTTCTTT
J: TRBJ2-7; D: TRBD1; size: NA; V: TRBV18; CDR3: CASSLLGTGSYEQYF; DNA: TGTGCCAGCTCATTGCTTGGGACAGGCTCCTACGAGCAGTACTTC
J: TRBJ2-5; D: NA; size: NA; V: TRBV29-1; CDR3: CSVEPVYQETQYF; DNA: TGCAGCGTTGAACCGGTGTACCAAGAGACCCAGTACTTC
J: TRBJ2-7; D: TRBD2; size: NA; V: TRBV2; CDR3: CASSAASGTYEQYF; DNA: TGTGCCAGCAGTGCGGCTAGCGGGACCTACGAGCAGTACTTC
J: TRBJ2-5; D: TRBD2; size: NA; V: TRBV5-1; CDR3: CASSLAGDQETQYF; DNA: TGCGCCAGCAGCCTAGCGGGGGACCAAGAGACCCAGTACTTC
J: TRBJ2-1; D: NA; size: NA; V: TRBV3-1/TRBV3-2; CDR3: CASSQELGGASSYNEQFF; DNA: TGTGCCAGCAGCCAAGAGCTTGGGGGGGCGAGCTCCTACAATGAGCAGTTCTTC
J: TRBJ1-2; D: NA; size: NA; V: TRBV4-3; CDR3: CASSQDQEGSYGYTF; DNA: TGCGCCAGCAGCCAAGACCAGGAGGGGAGCTATGGCTACACCTTC
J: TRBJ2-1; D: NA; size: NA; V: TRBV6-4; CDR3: CASSAARGNEQFF; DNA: TGTGCCAGCAGTGCCGCCAGAGGTAATGAGCAGTTCTTC
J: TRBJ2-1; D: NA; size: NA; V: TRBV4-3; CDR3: CASSQDLRYEQFF; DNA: TGCGCCAGCAGCCAAGATCTGCGGTATGAGCAGTTCTTC
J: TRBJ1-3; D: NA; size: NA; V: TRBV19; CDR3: CASSITDLFNSGNTIYF; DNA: TGTGCCAGTAGTATTACAGATCTTTTTAACTCTGGAAACACCATATATTTT
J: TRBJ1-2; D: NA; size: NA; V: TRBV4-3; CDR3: CASSQVDDTNYGYTF; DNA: TGCGCCAGCAGCCAAGTCGACGACACCAACTATGGCTACACCTTC